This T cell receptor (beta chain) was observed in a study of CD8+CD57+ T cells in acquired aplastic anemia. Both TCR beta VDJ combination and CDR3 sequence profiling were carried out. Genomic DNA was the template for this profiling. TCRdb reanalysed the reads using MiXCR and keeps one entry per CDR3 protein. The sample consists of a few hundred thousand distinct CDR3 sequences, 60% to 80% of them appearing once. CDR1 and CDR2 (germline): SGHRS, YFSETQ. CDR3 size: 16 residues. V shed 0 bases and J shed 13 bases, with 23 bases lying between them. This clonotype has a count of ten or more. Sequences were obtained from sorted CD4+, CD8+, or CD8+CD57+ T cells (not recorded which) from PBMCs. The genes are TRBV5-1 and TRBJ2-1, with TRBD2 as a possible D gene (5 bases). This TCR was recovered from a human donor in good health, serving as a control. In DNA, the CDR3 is TGCGCCAGCAGCTTGGCCACGGTGGACTCGATTCTCAAACAGTTCTTC. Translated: CASSLATVDSILKQFF.